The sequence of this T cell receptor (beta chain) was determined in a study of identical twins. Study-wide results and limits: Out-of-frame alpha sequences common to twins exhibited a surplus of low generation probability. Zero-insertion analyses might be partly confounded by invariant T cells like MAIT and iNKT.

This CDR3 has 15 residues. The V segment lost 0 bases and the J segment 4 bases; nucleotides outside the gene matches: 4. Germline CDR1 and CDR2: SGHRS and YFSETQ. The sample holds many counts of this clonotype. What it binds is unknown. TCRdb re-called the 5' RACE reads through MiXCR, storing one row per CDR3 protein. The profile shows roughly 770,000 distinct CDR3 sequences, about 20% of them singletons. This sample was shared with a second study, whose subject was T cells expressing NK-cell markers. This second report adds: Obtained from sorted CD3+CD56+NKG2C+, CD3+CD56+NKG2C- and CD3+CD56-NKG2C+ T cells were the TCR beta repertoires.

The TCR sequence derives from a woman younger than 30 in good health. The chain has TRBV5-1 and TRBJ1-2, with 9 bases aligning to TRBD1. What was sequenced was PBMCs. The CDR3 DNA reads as TGCGCCAGCAGCTTGGAAGGACAGGGGTTCTATGGCTACACCTTC. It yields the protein CASSLEGQGFYGYTF.